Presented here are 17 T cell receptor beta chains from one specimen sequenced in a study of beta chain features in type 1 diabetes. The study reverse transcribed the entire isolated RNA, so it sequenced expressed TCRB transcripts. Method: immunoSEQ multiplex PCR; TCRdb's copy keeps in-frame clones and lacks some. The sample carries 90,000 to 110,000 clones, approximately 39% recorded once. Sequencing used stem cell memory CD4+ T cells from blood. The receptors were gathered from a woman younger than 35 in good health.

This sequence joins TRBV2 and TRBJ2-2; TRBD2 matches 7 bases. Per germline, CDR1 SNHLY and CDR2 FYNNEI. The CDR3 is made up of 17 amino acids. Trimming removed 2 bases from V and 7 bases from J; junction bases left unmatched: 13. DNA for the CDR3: TGTGCCAGCAGTGAACGGGGAGGGAGGAGGAGGCACGGGGAGCTGTTTTTT. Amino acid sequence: CASSERGGRRRHGELFF.

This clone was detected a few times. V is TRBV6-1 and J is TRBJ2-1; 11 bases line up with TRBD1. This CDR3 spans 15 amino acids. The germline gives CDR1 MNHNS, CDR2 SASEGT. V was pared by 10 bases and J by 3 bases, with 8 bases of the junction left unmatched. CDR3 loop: CATLAGTGGYNEQFF. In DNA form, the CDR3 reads TGTGCCACCCTAGCCGGGACAGGGGGCTACAATGAGCAGTTCTTC.

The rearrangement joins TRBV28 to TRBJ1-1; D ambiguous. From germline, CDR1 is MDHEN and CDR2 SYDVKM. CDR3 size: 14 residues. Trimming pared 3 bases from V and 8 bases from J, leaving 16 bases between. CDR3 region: CASSLFGMSGEAFF. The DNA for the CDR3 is TGTGCCAGCAGTTTGTTTGGCATGTCCGGGGAAGCTTTCTTT.

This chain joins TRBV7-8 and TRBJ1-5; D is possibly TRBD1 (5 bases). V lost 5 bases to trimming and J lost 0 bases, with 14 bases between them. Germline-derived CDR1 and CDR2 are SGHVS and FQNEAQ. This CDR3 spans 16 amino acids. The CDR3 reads CASSPLGHLSNQPQHF. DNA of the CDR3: TGTGCCAGCAGCCCTCTCGGACATCTTAGCAATCAGCCCCAGCATTTT.

CDR3 nucleotides: TGCGCCAGCAGCATACGACAGGGGAAAAACTATGGCTACACCTTC. Translating it yields CASSIRQGKNYGYTF. This chain uses TRBV5-1 with TRBJ1-2; 8 bases agree with TRBD1. The germline gives CDR1 SGHRS, CDR2 YFSETQ. V was clipped by 4 bases and J by 2 bases; unmatched bases: 7. The CDR3 runs 15 residues.

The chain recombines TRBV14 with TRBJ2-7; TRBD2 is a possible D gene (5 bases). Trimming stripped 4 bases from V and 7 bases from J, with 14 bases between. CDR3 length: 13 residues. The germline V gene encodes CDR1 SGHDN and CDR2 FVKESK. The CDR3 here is CASSRRRPGEQYF. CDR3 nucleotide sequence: TGTGCCAGCAGCCGGAGACGGCCGGGGGAGCAGTACTTC. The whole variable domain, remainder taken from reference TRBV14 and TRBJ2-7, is EAGVTQFPSHSVIEKGQTVTLRCDPISGHDNLYWYRRVMGKEIKFLLHFVKESKQDESGMPNNRFLAERTGGTYSTLKVQPAELEDSGVYFCASSRRRPGEQYFGPGTRLTVT.

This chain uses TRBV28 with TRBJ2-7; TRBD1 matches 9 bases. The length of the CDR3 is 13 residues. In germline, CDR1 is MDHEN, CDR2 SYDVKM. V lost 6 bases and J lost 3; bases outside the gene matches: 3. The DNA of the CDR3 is TGTGCCAGCAGGGGGACAGGGATCTACGAGCAGTACTTC. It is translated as CASRGTGIYEQYF.

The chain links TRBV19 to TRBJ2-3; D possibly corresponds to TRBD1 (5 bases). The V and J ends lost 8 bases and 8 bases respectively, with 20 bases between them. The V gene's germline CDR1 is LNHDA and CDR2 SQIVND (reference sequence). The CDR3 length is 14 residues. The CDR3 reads CASAPVTATFTQYF. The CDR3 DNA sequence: TGTGCCAGTGCCCCCGTGACAGCAACTTTTACGCAGTATTTT.

The CDR3, as DNA: TGTGCCAGCAGCTTAAGTCCTAGCGGGAGGTACAATGAGCAGTTCTTC. It encodes CASSLSPSGRYNEQFF. This chain connects TRBV5-4 to TRBJ2-1; 11 bases are a match to TRBD2. CDR1 is SGHNT and CDR2 is YYREEE in the germline V gene (reference sequence). CDR3 length equals 16 residues. V lost 2 bases and J lost 4; bases outside the gene matches: 5.

As DNA, the CDR3 is TGTGCCTGGATTAGTGGGGGCGTACGGGGCTACACCTTC. It codes for CAWISGGVRGYTF. The rearrangement joins TRBV30 to TRBJ1-2; possible D gene TRBD1, 6 bases. CDR1 is GTSNPN, CDR2 SVGIG, per germline (reference sequence). The V end lost 4 bases, the J end lost 8 bases, and 17 bases lay between the germline ends. CDR3 length equals 13 residues.

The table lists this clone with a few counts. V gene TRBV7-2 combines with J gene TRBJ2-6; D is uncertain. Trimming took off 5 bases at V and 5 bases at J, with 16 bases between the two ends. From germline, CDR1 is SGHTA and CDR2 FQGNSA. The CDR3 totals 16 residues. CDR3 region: CASSPTQSWRANVLTF. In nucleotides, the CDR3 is TGTGCCAGCAGCCCCACACAGAGCTGGCGGGCCAACGTCCTGACTTTC.

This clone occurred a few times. The CDR3: CASSYMADSYNEQFF. CDR3 nucleotides: TGTGCCAGCAGTTACATGGCGGACTCCTACAATGAGCAGTTCTTC. J is TRBJ2-1 and V is TRBV6-5; D unresolved. Germline loops: CDR1 MNHEY, CDR2 SVGAGI. The CDR3 length is 15 residues. V was shortened by 2 bases and J by 0 bases, with 8 bases between the two germline ends.

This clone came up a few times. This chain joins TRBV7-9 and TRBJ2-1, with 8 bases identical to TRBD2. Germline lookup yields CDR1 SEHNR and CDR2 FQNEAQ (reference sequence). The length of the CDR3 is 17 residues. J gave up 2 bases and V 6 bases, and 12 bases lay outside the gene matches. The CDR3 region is CASSQKILAETYNEQFF. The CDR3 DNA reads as TGTGCCAGCAGTCAAAAAATACTAGCGGAGACCTACAATGAGCAGTTCTTC.

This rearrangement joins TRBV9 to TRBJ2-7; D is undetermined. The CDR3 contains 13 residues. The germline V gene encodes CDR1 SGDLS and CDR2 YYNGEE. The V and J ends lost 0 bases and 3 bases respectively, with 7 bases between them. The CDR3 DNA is TGTGCCAGCAGCGTAGCACCTAACTACGAGCAGTACTTC. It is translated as CASSVAPNYEQYF.

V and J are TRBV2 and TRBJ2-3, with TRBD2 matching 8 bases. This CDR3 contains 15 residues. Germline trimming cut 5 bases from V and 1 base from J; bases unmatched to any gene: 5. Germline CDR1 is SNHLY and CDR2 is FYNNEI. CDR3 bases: TGTGCCAGCAGTCCATTACTAGCGGGCACAGATACGCAGTATTTT. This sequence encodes CASSPLLAGTDTQYF. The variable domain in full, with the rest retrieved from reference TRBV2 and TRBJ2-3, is EPEVTQTPSHQVTQMGQEVILRCVPISNHLYFYWYRQILGQKVEFLVSFYNNEISEKSEIFDDQFSVERPDGSNFTLKIRSTKLEDSAMYFCASSPLLAGTDTQYFGPGTRLTVL.

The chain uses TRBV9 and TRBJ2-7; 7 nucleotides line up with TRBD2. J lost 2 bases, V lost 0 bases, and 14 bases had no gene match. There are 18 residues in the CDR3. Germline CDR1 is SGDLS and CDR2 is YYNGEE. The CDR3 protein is CASSVVPLASGRAYEQYF. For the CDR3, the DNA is TGTGCCAGCAGCGTAGTACCCCTGGCTAGCGGCCGGGCCTACGAGCAGTACTTC.

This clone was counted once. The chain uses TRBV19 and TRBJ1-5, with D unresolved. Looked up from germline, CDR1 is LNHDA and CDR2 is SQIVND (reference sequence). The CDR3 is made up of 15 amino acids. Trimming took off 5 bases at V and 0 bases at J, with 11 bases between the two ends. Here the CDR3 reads CASSVTDYSNQPQHF. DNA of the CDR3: TGTGCCAGTAGTGTAACAGACTATAGCAATCAGCCCCAGCATTTT.